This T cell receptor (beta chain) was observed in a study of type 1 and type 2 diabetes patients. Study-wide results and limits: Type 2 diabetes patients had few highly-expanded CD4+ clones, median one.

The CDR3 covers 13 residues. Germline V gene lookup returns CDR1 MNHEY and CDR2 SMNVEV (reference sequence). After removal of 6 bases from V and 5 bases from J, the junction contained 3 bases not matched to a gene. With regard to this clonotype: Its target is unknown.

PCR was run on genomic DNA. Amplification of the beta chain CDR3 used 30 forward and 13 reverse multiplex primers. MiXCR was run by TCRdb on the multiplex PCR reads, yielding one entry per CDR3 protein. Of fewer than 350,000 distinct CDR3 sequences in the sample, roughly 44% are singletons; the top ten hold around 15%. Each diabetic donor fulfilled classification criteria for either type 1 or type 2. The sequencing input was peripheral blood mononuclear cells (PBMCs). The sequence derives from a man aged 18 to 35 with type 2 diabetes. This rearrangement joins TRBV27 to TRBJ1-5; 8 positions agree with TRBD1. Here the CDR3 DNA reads TGTGCCAGCAGCAGGGACAGGTATCAGCCCCAGCATTTT. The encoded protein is CASSRDRYQPQHF.